Below, 20 T cell receptor beta chains from the same sample are listed, as sequenced in a study of T cells in Graves' hyperthyroidism and ophthalmopathy. Amplified regions were TCR beta CDR3 sequences from RNA transcripts. First-round RT-PCR with HTBI primers amplified the TCR CDR3 region. Using its own MiXCR run on the multiplex PCR reads, TCRdb lists one record per CDR3 protein. The sample lists more than 500,000 distinct CDR3 sequences, roughly 15% occurring once. The material sequenced was blood. These receptors were taken from a woman aged 40 to 49 with Graves' ophthalmopathy.

This clonotype was recorded many times. The CDR3 region is CASSFGGPSYEQYF. Written as DNA, the CDR3 is TGTGCCAGCAGTTTTGGCGGGCCTTCCTACGAGCAGTACTTC. The genes are TRBV27 and TRBJ2-7; the D gene is possibly TRBD2 (5 bases). V was clipped by 3 bases and J by 1 base, with 10 bases between them. Germline V CDR1 and CDR2: MNHEY, SMNVEV (reference sequence). The CDR3 is 14 residues long.

This clonotype came up many times. This chain joins TRBV2 and TRBJ2-7, with 10 bases identical to TRBD2. The CDR3 totals 16 residues. CDR1 SNHLY and CDR2 FYNNEI come from the germline V gene. J lost 2 bases, V lost 4 bases, and 8 bases had no gene match. CDR3 in DNA: TGTGCCAGCAGTGGAAACCTAGCGGGAGTTACCTACGAGCAGTACTTC. Protein sequence: CASSGNLAGVTYEQYF.

This clonotype was seen many times. The chain employs TRBV20-1 and TRBJ1-1, with a possible D match to TRBD1 (6 bases). This CDR3 is built from 13 residues. V was shortened by 3 bases and J by 1 base, with 9 bases between the two germline ends. Germline CDR1 and CDR2: DFQATT and SNEGSKA (reference sequence). The CDR3 protein is CSAREDRNTEAFF. The CDR3 nucleotides are TGCAGTGCTAGGGAGGACAGGAACACTGAAGCTTTCTTT.

Of note for this clonotype: This may be a read error: a much more frequent sequence differs by one nucleotide. The CDR3 bases are TGTGCCAGTAGTATAGACTCCCGGGGGGACACCGGGGAGCCGTTTTTT. Amino acids: CASSIDSRGDTGEPFF. This sequence joins TRBV19 and TRBJ2-2, with TRBD2 as a possible D gene (7 bases). CDR1 is LNHDA, CDR2 SQIVND, per germline (reference sequence). This CDR3 has 16 amino acids. Full variable domain (rest looked up from reference TRBV19 and TRBJ2-2): DGGITQSPKYLFRKEGQNVTLSCEQNLNHDAMYWYRQDPGQGLRLIYYSQIVNDFQKGDIAEGYSVSREKKESFPLTVTSAQKNPTAFYLCASSIDSRGDTGEPFFGEGSRLTVL.

Ten or more counts support this clonotype. The rearrangement links TRBV10-3 to TRBJ1-3; D unresolved. The germline V gene encodes CDR1 ENHRY and CDR2 SYGVKD. The CDR3 sequence is 12 residues long. Trimming removed 7 bases from V and 1 base from J, with 5 bases in between. The CDR3 DNA reads TGTGCCATCACGAGGTCTGGAAACACCATATATTTT. It encodes CAITRSGNTIYF.

This clonotype was recorded at least ten times. This chain uses TRBV19 with TRBJ1-2, with a tentative D call TRBD1 (6 bases). Per the germline V gene, CDR1 is LNHDA and CDR2 is SQIVND (reference sequence). CDR3 size: 14 residues. The V and J ends lost 5 bases and 8 bases respectively, with 18 bases between them. The CDR3 DNA follows: TGTGCCAGTAGTGGACCTCACGACAGGTTGGGCTACACCTTC. As protein: CASSGPHDRLGYTF.

This clonotype came up a few times. The chain links TRBV12-3 or TRBV12-4 to TRBJ2-5, with 7 nucleotides matching TRBD2. The V and J ends lost 6 bases and 4 bases, in that order; junction bases with no gene match: 11. The CDR3 runs to 15 residues. CDR3 in amino acids: CASSLIGTMGETQYF. CDR3 coding DNA: TGTGCCAGCAGCTTAATCGGGACTATGGGAGAGACCCAGTACTTC.

This clonotype was found many times. The V call is TRBV7-6, the J call TRBJ2-7, with 10 positions matching TRBD2. Trimming removed 2 bases from V and 7 bases from J; junction bases left unmatched: 8. This CDR3 has 15 residues. In germline, CDR1 is SGHVS, CDR2 FNYEAQ. DNA of the CDR3: TGTGCCAGCAGCTTACTAGCGGGGGCTACGGGGGAGCAGTACTTC. Its translation: CASSLLAGATGEQYF.

This clonotype was seen repeatedly, ten times or more. The chain has TRBV2 and TRBJ1-1, with 12 positions matching TRBD1. The germline gives CDR1 SNHLY, CDR2 FYNNEI. V lost 8 bases, J lost 5 bases, and 12 bases stayed unmatched. This CDR3 contains 16 residues. The CDR3 bases are TGTGCCAGCGACACGGGACAGGGGGCAATCATTACTGAAGCTTTCTTT. Protein product: CASDTGQGAIITEAFF.

The CDR3 protein is CASRPLAGETQYF. CDR3 DNA: TGTGCCAGCAGACCCCTGGCGGGGGAGACCCAGTACTTC. The chain has TRBV6-2 or TRBV6-3 and TRBJ2-5, with D possibly being TRBD2 (6 bases). Germline V gives CDR1 MNHEY, CDR2 SVGEGT. CDR3 length: 13 amino acids. Trimming cost V 6 bases and J 5 bases, with 13 bases left between them.

For this clonotype: A much bigger clone sits one base away, suggesting this may be a read error. V and J are TRBV6-2 or TRBV6-3 and TRBJ2-7; 8 nucleotides match TRBD1. The CDR3 length is 16 residues. The V gene's germline CDR1 is MNHEY and CDR2 SVGEGT. The CDR3 nucleotides read TGTGCCACAGGGGCTCTAATCGGGACAGGCCTCTACGGGCAGTACTTC. It translates to CATGALIGTGLYGQYF.

Ten or more counts support this clonotype. The chain recombines TRBV7-8 with TRBJ2-2, with 10 bases identical to TRBD2. Per germline, CDR1 SGHVS and CDR2 FQNEAQ. The CDR3 covers 15 residues. V shed 5 bases and J 7 bases; nucleotides not matched to a gene: 7. CDR3 coding DNA: TGTGCCAGCAGCGCGCTAGCGGGAGTTATCGGGGAGCTGTTTTTT. Its translation is CASSALAGVIGELFF.

This clonotype was counted many times. V is TRBV5-1 and J is TRBJ2-5, with 7 bases that match TRBD2. V trimming: 7 bases; J trimming: 4 bases; junction bases outside the gene matches: 7. This CDR3 spans 13 amino acids. Germline assignment: CDR1 SGHRS and CDR2 YFSETQ. Here the CDR3 reads CASQRGPGETQYF. The CDR3 nucleotides are TGCGCCAGCCAGCGGGGACCGGGAGAGACCCAGTACTTC.

The chain has TRBV6-2 or TRBV6-3 and TRBJ2-2; 15 bases align to TRBD2. Germline CDR1 reads MNHEY; CDR2 reads SVGEGT. This CDR3 is 21 amino acids long. The ends lost 4 bases at V and 0 bases at J; junction bases unmatched: 12. CDR3 sequence: CASSWTSGGVPGWANTGELFF. The CDR3 bases are TGTGCCAGCAGTTGGACTAGCGGGGGGGTCCCCGGATGGGCGAACACCGGGGAGCTGTTTTTT.

There are a few counts of this clonotype. This rearrangement joins TRBV20-1 to TRBJ1-1; D may be TRBD1 (5 bases). This CDR3 comprises 15 residues. CDR1 is DFQATT, CDR2 SNEGSKA, per germline (reference sequence). V lost 2 bases to trimming and J lost 2 bases, with 15 bases between them. The CDR3 DNA sequence: TGCAGTGCTAGACAGACCACAGGACTCAACACTGAAGCTTTCTTT. Amino acids: CSARQTTGLNTEAFF.

At least ten counts were recorded for this clonotype. This chain connects TRBV27 to TRBJ2-7; 9 bases line up with TRBD2. This CDR3 has 18 amino acids. Germline lookup yields CDR1 MNHEY and CDR2 SMNVEV (reference sequence). The V and J ends lost 2 bases and 2 bases, in that order; junction bases with no gene match: 13. CDR3 nucleotide sequence: TGTGCCAGCAGTTTAAAATTGGGACTAGCAGGACTCACCTACGAGCAGTACTTC. Its protein product is CASSLKLGLAGLTYEQYF.

The sample holds many counts of this clonotype. V and J are TRBV11-2 and TRBJ1-1; D unresolved. Trimming pared 2 bases from V and 5 bases from J, leaving 18 bases between. From germline, CDR1 is SGHAT and CDR2 FQNNGV. The CDR3 loop spans 16 amino acids. The CDR3 is CASSLPPGRVLTEAFF. The CDR3 nucleotides read TGTGCCAGCAGCTTACCCCCCGGGCGAGTCCTGACTGAAGCTTTCTTT.

V usage is TRBV7-2 and J usage is TRBJ2-7; tentatively, D is TRBD1 (6 bases). V shed 5 bases and J shed 2 bases, with 13 bases lying between them. The CDR3 is made up of 14 amino acids. CDR1 and CDR2 from the germline V gene are SGHTA and FQGNSA. Here the CDR3 DNA reads TGTGCCAGCAGCCTAAATCCAGGGGCCTACGAGCAGTACTTC. It yields the protein CASSLNPGAYEQYF.

This clonotype appeared many times. The rearrangement uses TRBV7-9 and TRBJ2-5; 8 bases are a match to TRBD2. CDR1 is SEHNR and CDR2 is FQNEAQ in the germline V gene (reference sequence). V was clipped by 5 bases and J by 1 base; unmatched bases: 3. The CDR3 has 14 amino acids. DNA for the CDR3: TGTGCCAGCAGCGTTAGCGGGACCCAAGAGACCCAGTACTTC. Encoded protein: CASSVSGTQETQYF.

Points on this clonotype: This may stem from a read error, because a much larger clone lies one nucleotide away. The chain combines TRBV14 with TRBJ2-7; D gene ambiguous. The CDR3 extends over 13 amino acids. The V end lost 1 base, the J end lost 6 bases, and 10 bases lay between the germline ends. Germline values: CDR1 SGHDN, CDR2 FVKESK. CDR3 protein: CASSQVNTSEQYF. In nucleotides, the CDR3 is TGTGCCAGCAGCCAAGTCAATACCTCCGAGCAGTACTTC. Drawing the rest from reference TRBV14 and TRBJ2-7, the complete variable domain is EAGVTQFPSHSVIEKGQTVTLRCDPISGHDNLYWYRRVMGKEIKFLLHFVKESKQDESGMPNNRFLAERTGGTYSTLKVQPAELEDSGVYFCASSQVNTSEQYFGPGTRLTVT.